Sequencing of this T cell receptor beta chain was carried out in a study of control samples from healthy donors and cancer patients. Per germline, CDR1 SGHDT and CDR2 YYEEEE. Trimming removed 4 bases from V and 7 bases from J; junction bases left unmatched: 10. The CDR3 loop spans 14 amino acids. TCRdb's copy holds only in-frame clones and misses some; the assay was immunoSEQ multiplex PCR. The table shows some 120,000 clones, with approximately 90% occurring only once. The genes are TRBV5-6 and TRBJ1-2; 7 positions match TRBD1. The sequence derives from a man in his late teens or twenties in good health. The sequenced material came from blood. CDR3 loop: CASSVYRGVRGYTF. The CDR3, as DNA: TGTGCCAGCAGCGTCTACAGGGGAGTGCGTGGCTACACCTTC. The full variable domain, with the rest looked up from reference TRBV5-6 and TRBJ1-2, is DAGVTQSPTHLIKTRGQQVTLRCSPKSGHDTVSWYQQALGQGPQFIFQYYEEEERQRGNFPDRFSGHQFPNYSSELNVNALLLGDSALYLCASSVYRGVRGYTFGSGTRLTVV.